Below, one T cell receptor (beta chain) is given with its context. Its antigen is still unknown. The data were taken from a study of vaccination and CD4 T cells after COVID-19. Cultured CD4+ T cell DNA underwent sequencing with the Oncomine TCR Beta short-read assay. MiXCR, run by TCRdb on the PCR reads, gives a single entry per CDR3 protein. The table includes about 15,000 distinct CDR3 sequences, over 50% detected once. The sample's treatment: roughly 10-day PBMC culture with coronavirus spike peptide pools or control peptides (ViraFEST assay). CDR3 length: 13 amino acids. Trimming cost V 7 bases and J 4 bases, with 13 bases left between them. The germline CDR1 and CDR2 sequences are MNHNS and SASEGT.

This clonotype was obtained from a human donor who had recovered from COVID-19. The specimen sequenced was CD4+ T cells from blood, cultured in vitro. The chain joins TRBV6-1 to TRBJ1-2, with D hard to call. CDR3: CASTVLGRYGYTF. In nucleotides, the CDR3 is TGTGCCAGCACCGTCCTCGGGCGCTATGGCTACACCTTC.